The 31 T cell receptor beta chains below all came from one sample that was sequenced in a study of T cells after yellow fever vaccination (dated by TCRdb to 2018 to 2020). The meaning of the sample's treatment or condition label: live attenuated yellow fever vaccine strain. Receptor libraries were prepared by 5' RACE. The sequencing machine was an Illumina HiSeq 2500. Through fastp at Q25 and MiXCR, TCRdb rebuilt clones from the public reads, retaining in-frame beta chains. Every distinct CDR3 protein forms one entry, paired with its most common genes and DNA. The sample profile shows about 400,000 distinct CDR3 sequences; about 6% of them were found once. The top ten clones comprise approximately 16% of the sample. Sequenced material: PBMCs, taken 5 days after the yellow fever booster vaccination. These receptors were collected from a man under 40 who received the YFV17D yellow fever vaccine.

The chain employs TRBV4-3 and TRBJ2-5, with D perhaps TRBD1 or TRBD2 (5 bases each). CDR3 length: 15 amino acids. With 3 bases removed from V and 2 bases from J, the gap between germline ends came to 13 bases. CDR1 and CDR2 (germline): LGHNA, YSLEER. The CDR3 reads CASSQQVGAQETQYF. Written as DNA, the CDR3 is TGCGCCAGCAGCCAGCAAGTCGGGGCTCAAGAGACCCAGTACTTC.

The gene calls are TRBV7-2 and TRBJ2-2; TRBD2 matches 10 bases. This CDR3 is built from 15 residues. Germline V gene data show CDR1 as SGHTA and CDR2 as FQGNSA. V shed 7 bases, J shed 5 bases, and the junction held 7 bases outside the gene matches. The chain's CDR3 is CASKLLAGKTGELFF. The CDR3 bases are TGTGCCAGCAAACTACTAGCGGGAAAGACCGGGGAGCTGTTTTTT.

CDR3 in DNA: TGCGCCAGCAGCTTGGGGCTGGGGCAGGGCACTGAAGCTTTCTTT. It encodes CASSLGLGQGTEAFF. The rearrangement uses TRBV5-1 and TRBJ1-1, with D perhaps matching TRBD1 (5 bases). There are 15 residues in the CDR3. V was trimmed by 0 bases and J by 4 bases, leaving 13 bases between them. CDR1 is SGHRS, CDR2 YFSETQ, per germline.

This clonotype occurred many times. The V and J genes are TRBV3-1 and TRBJ1-3; possibly TRBD1 for D (6 bases). Trimming stripped 3 bases from V and 7 bases from J, with 13 bases between. The CDR3 consists of 14 residues. The germline V gene has CDR1 LGHDT and CDR2 YNNKEL (reference sequence). CDR3 bases: TGTGCCAGCAGCCATTCTCAGGGGCCCAACACCATATATTTT. Translated, it gives CASSHSQGPNTIYF.

The CDR3, as DNA: TGCAGCGTCTTACCGACTAGCAGGGGGACAGATACGCAGTATTTT. Encoded protein: CSVLPTSRGTDTQYF. V usage is TRBV29-1 and J usage is TRBJ2-3, with D perhaps being TRBD1 or TRBD2 (7 bases each). Germline V gives CDR1 SQVTM, CDR2 ANQGSEA. This CDR3 region has 15 residues. Trimming left V 6 bases short and J 3 bases short, with 19 bases between.

The chain has TRBV6-5 and TRBJ2-1; 8 bases match TRBD2. The trim removed 2 bases at V and 1 base at J, leaving 1 base unmatched. Germline-derived CDR1 and CDR2 are MNHEY and SVGAGI. The CDR3 loop spans 15 amino acids. This chain's CDR3 is CASSYTSGSYNEQFF. CDR3 sequence (DNA): TGTGCCAGCAGTTACACTAGCGGATCCTACAATGAGCAGTTCTTC.

This clonotype appeared many times. This rearrangement joins TRBV24-1 to TRBJ2-3, with D perhaps being TRBD1 or TRBD2 (5 bases each). This CDR3 comprises 16 residues. Trimming removed 4 bases from V and 1 base from J, with 14 bases in between. Germline V gene data show CDR1 as KGHDR and CDR2 as SFDVKD. CDR3 sequence: CATSEGVTLGTDTQYF. CDR3 bases: TGTGCCACCAGTGAGGGGGTTACCCTCGGCACAGATACGCAGTATTTT.

The chain has TRBV6-5 and TRBJ1-2, with D possibly TRBD1 on 5 matching bases. V lost 0 bases and J 4 bases, leaving 9 bases between the germline ends. This CDR3 spans 14 amino acids. Per germline, CDR1 MNHEY and CDR2 SVGAGI. CDR3 protein: CASSYSPGGYGYTF. CDR3 DNA sequence: TGTGCCAGCAGTTACTCGCCGGGGGGCTATGGCTACACCTTC.

This clonotype was found many times. The rearrangement links TRBV28 to TRBJ2-1, with 12 bases that match TRBD1. Germline lookup yields CDR1 MDHEN and CDR2 SYDVKM. The CDR3 loop spans 17 amino acids. Losses at the gene ends were 2 bases for V and 0 bases for J; bases not matched to a gene: 2. The DNA of the CDR3 is TGTGCCAGCAGTTTAGGGACAGGGGGCTTCTCCTACAATGAGCAGTTCTTC. Amino acids: CASSLGTGGFSYNEQFF.

The chain carries TRBV10-3 and TRBJ2-1, with 12 bases that match TRBD1. V was clipped by 6 bases and J by 4 bases; unmatched bases: 7. The germline V gene has CDR1 ENHRY and CDR2 SYGVKD. This CDR3 spans 16 amino acids. CDR3 sequence: CAIRAEGQGAYNEQFF. The CDR3 region has the DNA TGTGCCATCAGAGCCGAGGGACAGGGGGCTTACAATGAGCAGTTCTTC.

As for this clonotype: A read error may explain this, as a much larger clone is one base away. The rearrangement joins TRBV5-1 to TRBJ2-5, with D maybe TRBD1 (6 bases). This CDR3 has 14 amino acids. Germline V CDR1 and CDR2: SGHRS, YFSETQ. This CDR3 is CASGPQGARETQCF. DNA of the CDR3: TGCGCCAGCGGTCCACAGGGTGCTAGGGAGACCCAGTGCTTC.

This clonotype was detected a few times. The CDR3 loop reads CASSVGVAEETQYF. CDR3 DNA: TGTGCCAGCAGCGTAGGGGTAGCGGAAGAGACCCAGTACTTC. V is TRBV9 and J is TRBJ2-5; tentative D call: TRBD2 (6 bases). The CDR3 loop spans 14 amino acids. CDR1 and CDR2 from the germline V gene are SGDLS and YYNGEE. Deletions cut 0 bases from V and 3 bases from J, with 9 bases between. Looking up the rest from reference TRBV9 and TRBJ2-5 gives the full variable domain: DSGVTQTPKHLITATGQRVTLRCSPRSGDLSVYWYQQSLDQGLQFLIQYYNGEERAKGNILERFSAQQFPDLHSELNLSSLELGDSALYFCASSVGVAEETQYFGPGTRLLVL.

This clonotype was found many times. The chain has TRBV20-1 and TRBJ2-1; 10 bases fit TRBD2. This CDR3 comprises 14 residues. Germline V gene lookup returns CDR1 DFQATT and CDR2 SNEGSKA (reference sequence). V was pared by 5 bases and J by 8 bases, with 9 bases of the junction left unmatched. The CDR3 sequence is CSAPRASGSDEQFF. CDR3 nucleotides: TGCAGTGCTCCCCGGGCTAGCGGGAGTGATGAGCAGTTCTTC.

This clonotype occurred a few times. The chain recombines TRBV5-6 with TRBJ2-5; 8 bases map to TRBD1. The CDR3 is made up of 15 amino acids. Trimming at V came to 3 bases and at J to 1 base, leaving 5 bases not matched to a gene. CDR1 and CDR2 from the germline V gene are SGHDT and YYEEEE. The CDR3 coding sequence is TGTGCCAGCAGCTACATGGACAGGGTCCAAGAGACCCAGTACTTC. Protein product: CASSYMDRVQETQYF. The variable domain in full, with the rest retrieved from reference TRBV5-6 and TRBJ2-5, is DAGVTQSPTHLIKTRGQQVTLRCSPKSGHDTVSWYQQALGQGPQFIFQYYEEEERQRGNFPDRFSGHQFPNYSSELNVNALLLGDSALYLCASSYMDRVQETQYFGPGTRLLVL.

J is TRBJ2-5 and V is TRBV14; 8 bases are a match to TRBD2. CDR1 is SGHDN, CDR2 FVKESK, per germline. The junction had 8 bases not matched to a gene; V was cut back by 4 bases and J by 1 base. The CDR3 length is 16 residues. The CDR3: CASSPIPSGPQETQYF. The CDR3 region has the DNA TGTGCCAGCAGCCCGATCCCTAGCGGGCCCCAAGAGACCCAGTACTTC.

This clonotype was seen ten or more times. The chain joins TRBV6-1 to TRBJ2-1; D may be TRBD1 (6 bases). The CDR3 covers 15 residues. The V end lost 7 bases, the J end lost 0 bases, and 13 bases lay between the germline ends. Germline CDR1 and CDR2: MNHNS and SASEGT. This CDR3 is CASNAPGASYNEQFF. CDR3 sequence (DNA): TGTGCCAGCAATGCCCCAGGGGCCTCCTACAATGAGCAGTTCTTC.

This clonotype was seen a handful of times. This sequence joins TRBV20-1 and TRBJ2-7; D ambiguous. This CDR3 has 13 residues. V was pared by 3 bases and J by 5 bases, with 14 bases between. Germline assignment: CDR1 DFQATT and CDR2 SNEGSKA (reference sequence). Here the CDR3 reads CSASGPEFDEQYF. CDR3 bases: TGCAGTGCTAGTGGTCCCGAATTCGACGAGCAGTACTTC.

This clonotype came up many times. This chain connects TRBV29-1 to TRBJ2-7, with 16 bases lining up with TRBD2. The CDR3 covers 15 residues. From germline, CDR1 is SQVTM and CDR2 ANQGSEA. The J segment lost 5 bases and the V segment lost 6 bases, leaving 7 bases of the junction unmatched. The CDR3 nucleotides are TGCAGCGTATCGGGACTAGCGGGAGGGCCGAACGAGCAGTACTTC. Translation: CSVSGLAGGPNEQYF.

The sample holds many counts of this clonotype. The chain recombines TRBV5-5 with TRBJ1-1; 9 bases align to TRBD1. This CDR3 contains 14 residues. After removal of 3 bases from V and 1 base from J, the junction contained 1 base not matched to a gene. Germline CDR1 SGHKS, CDR2 YYEKEE (reference sequence). The CDR3 protein is CASSWGQGNTEAFF. The CDR3 region has the DNA TGTGCCAGCAGCTGGGGACAGGGGAACACTGAAGCTTTCTTT.

This clonotype was observed at least ten times. The chain joins TRBV30 to TRBJ2-1; D is unresolved. The CDR3 covers 12 residues. Germline-derived CDR1 and CDR2 are GTSNPN and SVGIG (reference sequence). The V and J ends lost 3 bases and 6 bases respectively, with 9 bases between them. The CDR3 spells CAWSRQINEQFF. CDR3 coding DNA: TGTGCCTGGAGCCGACAAATCAATGAGCAGTTCTTC.

Only a few counts were recorded for this clonotype. The chain couples TRBV20-1 to TRBJ2-2, with TRBD2 matching 8 bases. CDR1 is DFQATT, CDR2 SNEGSKA, per germline (reference sequence). J lost 3 bases, V lost 3 bases, and 0 bases had no gene match. The CDR3 is made up of 13 amino acids. The DNA for the CDR3 is TGCAGTGCTAGGACTAGCGACACCGGGGAGCTGTTTTTT. Translation gives CSARTSDTGELFF.

The chain combines TRBV12-3 or TRBV12-4 with TRBJ2-1; no clear D. The CDR3 sequence is 13 residues long. Trimming took 5 bases from V and 7 from J, leaving 12 bases between them. The CDR3 reads CASSPVRLNEQFF. CDR3 sequence (DNA): TGTGCCAGCAGTCCCGTCCGATTGAATGAGCAGTTCTTC.

The chain links TRBV3-1 to TRBJ2-7, with a weak D call TRBD1 (6 bases). Germline V gives CDR1 LGHDT, CDR2 YNNKEL (reference sequence). V lost 1 base, J lost 6 bases, and 13 bases lay in between. The CDR3 totals 14 residues. DNA of the CDR3: TGTGCCAGCAGCCAAGTTGCAGGGGAGAGCGAGCAGTACTTC. It is translated as CASSQVAGESEQYF.

Only a few counts were recorded for this clonotype. This chain links TRBV6-2 or TRBV6-3 with TRBJ2-1; TRBD2 matches 10 bases. Germline loops: CDR1 MNHEY, CDR2 SVGEGT. V lost 7 bases and J lost 6; bases outside the gene matches: 6. There are 14 residues in the CDR3. DNA of the CDR3: TGTGCCAGCACCCTTAGCGGGAGGACCAATGAGCAGTTCTTC. Its protein is CASTLSGRTNEQFF.

The chain links TRBV2 to TRBJ2-7; a weak D match, TRBD1 (6 bases). CDR1 and CDR2 (germline): SNHLY, FYNNEI. V lost 8 bases and J 3 bases, leaving 11 bases between the germline ends. The CDR3 is 12 residues long. CDR3 residues: CASAQGSYEQYF. In DNA form, the CDR3 reads TGTGCCAGCGCCCAGGGGAGCTACGAGCAGTACTTC.

The chain joins TRBV20-1 to TRBJ1-4; tentatively, D is TRBD1 (5 bases). CDR1 is DFQATT, CDR2 SNEGSKA, per germline (reference sequence). This CDR3 region has 14 residues. Trimming left V 2 bases short and J 6 bases short, with 13 bases between. The CDR3 loop is CSARMGGGHEKLFF. Written as DNA, the CDR3 is TGCAGTGCTAGAATGGGGGGGGGTCATGAAAAACTGTTTTTT.

This clonotype has at least ten counts. This chain uses TRBV7-9 with TRBJ2-7, with D uncertain. This CDR3 comprises 11 residues. Germline CDR1 reads SEHNR; CDR2 reads FQNEAQ (reference sequence). V lost 3 bases and J 4 bases, leaving 4 bases between the germline ends. The CDR3 bases are TGTGCCAGCAGCTTGAGGTACGAGCAGTACTTC. This encodes CASSLRYEQYF. Full variable domain (outside the CDR3, taken from reference TRBV7-9 and TRBJ2-7): DTGVSQNPRHKITKRGQNVTFRCDPISEHNRLYWYRQTLGQGPEFLTYFQNEAQLEKSRLLSDRFSAERPKGSFSTLEIQRTEQGDSAMYLCASSLRYEQYFGPGTRLTVT.

This clonotype was observed at least ten times. V is TRBV24-1 and J is TRBJ1-2, with 7 bases matching TRBD1. The CDR3 length is 13 residues. Germline-derived CDR1 and CDR2 are KGHDR and SFDVKD. The J segment lost 4 bases and the V segment lost 8 bases, leaving 6 bases of the junction unmatched. The CDR3 spells CATMGDSAYGYTF. Here the CDR3 DNA reads TGTGCCACCATGGGGGACAGTGCCTATGGCTACACCTTC.

The chain employs TRBV6-5 and TRBJ2-1; 8 nucleotides agree with TRBD2. Germline trimming cut 0 bases from V and 1 base from J; bases unmatched to any gene: 2. This CDR3 comprises 16 residues. The germline gives CDR1 MNHEY, CDR2 SVGAGI. The CDR3 reads CASSYSGTSSYNEQFF. CDR3 DNA: TGTGCCAGCAGTTACTCCGGGACTAGTTCCTACAATGAGCAGTTCTTC.

This clonotype was observed at least ten times. The rearrangement joins TRBV9 to TRBJ1-1; perhaps TRBD1 as D (5 bases). This CDR3 is 14 amino acids long. Germline CDR1 and CDR2: SGDLS and YYNGEE. The V gene lost 2 bases and the J gene lost 5 bases, with 13 bases spanning the gap. This CDR3 reads CASSVWGGETEAFF. In DNA, the CDR3 is TGTGCCAGCAGCGTTTGGGGAGGGGAAACTGAAGCTTTCTTT.

This clonotype came up a few times. This chain joins TRBV7-2 and TRBJ2-7; 7 nucleotides line up with TRBD1. Looked up from germline, CDR1 is SGHTA and CDR2 is FQGNSA. J gave up 4 bases and V 2 bases, and 14 bases lay outside the gene matches. The CDR3 is made up of 17 amino acids. The DNA for the CDR3 is TGTGCCAGCAGCTTACTCCCATGGGACAGCCCCTCGTACGAGCAGTACTTC. Its translation: CASSLLPWDSPSYEQYF. Using reference TRBV7-2 and TRBJ2-7 for the parts outside the CDR3, the full variable domain is GAGVSQSPSNKVTEKGKDVELRCDPISGHTALYWYRQSLGQGLEFLIYFQGNSAPDKSGLPSDRFSAERTGGSVSTLTIQRTQQEDSAVYLCASSLLPWDSPSYEQYFGPGTRLTVT.